Below, 23 T cell receptor beta chains from the same sample are listed, as sequenced in a study of radiation and T cells in renal cell carcinoma. Using immunoSEQ multiplex PCR, the repertoire was profiled, and TCRdb retains in-frame clones only, with some absent. The table has 110,000 to 150,000 clones, 83% seen once. The time point denotes: baseline pretreatment blood. The sample's treatment: 15 Gy SBRT to primary tumor, nephrectomy 4 weeks later. The sequencing here drew on blood, taken from a patient whose treatment included radiotherapy and nephrectomy. The receptors come from a woman between 45 and 60 years old with renal cell carcinoma.

This clone was counted between two and nine times. The chain links TRBV6-6 to TRBJ1-5; 7 nucleotides match TRBD1. CDR1 is MNHNY and CDR2 is SVGAGI in the germline V gene (reference sequence). V lost 7 bases, J lost 0 bases, and 6 bases stayed unmatched. The CDR3 sequence is 15 residues long. In DNA, the CDR3 is TGTGCCAGCATCCTGGGACAGAGTAGCAATCAGCCCCAGCATTTT. Translation: CASILGQSSNQPQHF.

The gene calls are TRBV6-5 and TRBJ1-5; no firm D call. Between the trimmed V and J ends, which lost 8 bases and 5 bases, there was a span of 13 bases. CDR1 MNHEY and CDR2 SVGAGI come from the germline V gene. This CDR3 is built from 13 residues. The CDR3: CASRRFLDQPQHF. DNA for the CDR3: TGTGCCAGCCGTAGGTTCCTCGATCAGCCCCAGCATTTT.

This clone has a handful of counts. The CDR3 here is CASSYTGEENEQYF. CDR3 coding DNA: TGTGCCAGCAGTTACACGGGGGAGGAGAACGAGCAGTACTTC. The V gene is TRBV6-5, the J gene TRBJ2-7; possible D gene TRBD2, 6 bases. Germline CDR1 MNHEY, CDR2 SVGAGI. Trimming pared 2 bases from V and 5 bases from J, leaving 13 bases between. The CDR3 runs to 14 residues.

This chain joins TRBV2 and TRBJ2-3; 8 nucleotides line up with TRBD2. Unmatched junction bases numbered 11, after V lost 6 bases and J lost 3 bases. Germline CDR1 and CDR2: SNHLY and FYNNEI. The CDR3 runs to 16 residues. CDR3: CASRARVAGRTDTQYF. The DNA of the CDR3 is TGTGCCAGCAGGGCCCGAGTAGCGGGAAGGACAGATACGCAGTATTTT.

The V and J genes are TRBV7-8 and TRBJ1-1; D not resolved. Trimming stripped 1 base from V and 3 bases from J, with 0 bases between. This CDR3 has 11 residues. Germline CDR1 reads SGHVS; CDR2 reads FQNEAQ. The CDR3 region is CASSLDTEAFF. CDR3 nucleotide sequence: TGTGCCAGCAGCTTAGACACTGAAGCTTTCTTT.

This chain uses TRBV6-6 with TRBJ2-5, with a tentative D call TRBD2 (5 bases). The CDR3 contains 15 residues. Germline CDR1 is MNHNY and CDR2 is SVGAGI (reference sequence). The ends were cut back, 7 bases at V and 5 bases at J, with 20 bases in the middle. DNA for the CDR3: TGTGCCAGCAATCCATCCTCTTCGGGGATGGAGACCCAGTACTTC. Translated, it gives CASNPSSSGMETQYF.

The rearrangement joins TRBV7-9 to TRBJ2-1; D unresolved. V lost 2 bases and J lost 8, with 10 bases in between. This CDR3 region has 13 residues. Germline V gene lookup returns CDR1 SEHNR and CDR2 FQNEAQ (reference sequence). The CDR3 loop reads CASSLMGADEQFF. The CDR3 region has the DNA TGTGCCAGCAGCTTAATGGGTGCCGATGAGCAGTTCTTC.

This sequence joins TRBV5-1 and TRBJ1-2; 8 bases align to TRBD1. Germline values: CDR1 SGHRS, CDR2 YFSETQ. The CDR3 has 16 residues. The V segment lost 0 bases and the J segment 2 bases; nucleotides outside the gene matches: 6. The CDR3 DNA follows: TGCGCCAGCAGCTTGGAGGCAGGGGGCGTAAACTATGGCTACACCTTC. Translating it yields CASSLEAGGVNYGYTF.

This clone has only a few counts. The V gene is TRBV4-1, the J gene TRBJ1-1; no clear D gene. Per the germline V gene, CDR1 is MGHRA and CDR2 is YSYEKL. The V end lost 1 base, the J end lost 1 base, and 4 bases lay between the germline ends. This CDR3 is built from 13 residues. The CDR3 coding sequence is TGCGCCAGCAGCCAAGTAACGAACACTGAAGCTTTCTTT. As protein: CASSQVTNTEAFF.

This chain joins TRBV10-3 and TRBJ1-2; 7 positions agree with TRBD1. This CDR3 region has 15 residues. V was pared by 0 bases and J by 6 bases, with 7 bases of the junction left unmatched. Germline values: CDR1 ENHRY, CDR2 SYGVKD. DNA of the CDR3: TGTGCCATCAGTGAGTCCCGGGACAGCCTTCATGGCTACACCTTC. This translates into CAISESRDSLHGYTF.

The chain combines TRBV4-3 with TRBJ2-7; 7 bases map to TRBD1. The CDR3 loop spans 13 amino acids. With 4 bases clipped from V and 7 bases from J, the junction kept 7 bases outside the gene matches. Looked up from germline, CDR1 is LGHNA and CDR2 is YSLEER. The CDR3 DNA is TGCGCCAGCAGCCTAACGACAGGGTGGGAGCAGTACTTC. It translates to CASSLTTGWEQYF.

This clone has a handful of counts. This chain connects TRBV6-4 to TRBJ1-6; D is ambiguous. V dropped 4 bases and J dropped 6 bases, with 7 bases sitting between them. The germline gives CDR1 MRHNA, CDR2 SNTAGT. This CDR3 is built from 13 residues. The CDR3: CASSATSNSPLHF. In DNA, the CDR3 is TGTGCCAGCAGTGCCACAAGTAATTCACCCCTCCACTTT.

This clone was observed once. The J gene is TRBJ2-3, the V gene TRBV10-1; tentatively, D is TRBD2 (5 bases). The CDR3 totals 15 residues. Trimming took 8 bases from V and 0 from J, leaving 15 bases between them. Germline V gene data show CDR1 as WNHNN and CDR2 as SYGVQD (reference sequence). DNA of the CDR3: TGCGCCAGCTCCGAGGGATGGGGTAGCACAGATACGCAGTATTTT. Translated, it gives CASSEGWGSTDTQYF.

The chain links TRBV29-1 to TRBJ1-1; D might be TRBD1 (5 bases). The V gene lost 1 base and the J gene lost 1 base, with 7 bases spanning the gap. This CDR3 has 13 amino acids. Germline V gene data show CDR1 as SQVTM and CDR2 as ANQGSEA. Written as DNA, the CDR3 is TGCAGCGTTGAAGCAACAGGGAACACTGAAGCTTTCTTT. Its protein product is CSVEATGNTEAFF.

The chain carries TRBV6-4 and TRBJ1-2; 8 bases line up with TRBD1. CDR1 and CDR2 from the germline V gene are MRHNA and SNTAGT. The CDR3 runs 12 residues. V trimming: 3 bases; J trimming: 6 bases; junction bases outside the gene matches: 0. The CDR3 loop reads CASSEQGDGYTF. Written as DNA, the CDR3 is TGTGCCAGCAGTGAACAGGGGGATGGCTACACCTTC.

This rearrangement joins TRBV13 to TRBJ1-2, with a possible D match to TRBD1 (5 bases). Germline assignment: CDR1 PRHDT and CDR2 FYEKMQ (reference sequence). The CDR3 totals 12 residues. V lost 3 bases, J lost 12 bases, and 14 bases lay in between. CDR3 in DNA: TGTGCCAGCAGCTTCGGGACCAGCCATAACACCTTC. Translating it yields CASSFGTSHNTF.

The V gene is TRBV5-4, the J gene TRBJ2-2; TRBD1 aligns across 10 bases. CDR3 length equals 16 residues. V lost 4 bases, J lost 3 bases, and 6 bases stayed unmatched. Germline V gene sequence: CDR1 SGHNT, CDR2 YYREEE (reference sequence). CDR3 sequence (DNA): TGTGCCAGCAGCCCGGGGACAGGGGACTACACCGGGGAGCTGTTTTTT. Its translation: CASSPGTGDYTGELFF.

This rearrangement joins TRBV14 to TRBJ1-3; unclear D gene. The germline gives CDR1 SGHDN, CDR2 FVKESK. Trimming cost V 2 bases and J 4 bases, with 9 bases left between them. This CDR3 contains 14 residues. The DNA of the CDR3 is TGTGCCAGCAGCCAATCCTCTAGGGGAAACACCATATATTTT. Amino acids: CASSQSSRGNTIYF.

The chain uses TRBV7-2 and TRBJ1-3; D unclear. The CDR3 is 14 amino acids. V was shortened by 1 base and J by 1 base, with 5 bases between the two germline ends. The V gene's germline CDR1 is SGHTA and CDR2 FQGNSA. As DNA, the CDR3 is TGTGCCAGCAGCTTAGGAGGTTCTGGAAACACCATATATTTT. This gives the protein CASSLGGSGNTIYF.

The V gene is TRBV7-2, the J gene TRBJ2-7; D is undetermined. Per germline, CDR1 SGHTA and CDR2 FQGNSA. V shed 1 base and J shed 6 bases, with 10 bases lying between them. The CDR3 has 13 residues. The CDR3 nucleotides are TGTGCCAGCAGCTTAGGTTTGGCCTCCGAGCAGTACTTC. Encoded protein: CASSLGLASEQYF. Using reference TRBV7-2 and TRBJ2-7 for the parts outside the CDR3, the full variable domain is GAGVSQSPSNKVTEKGKDVELRCDPISGHTALYWYRQSLGQGLEFLIYFQGNSAPDKSGLPSDRFSAERTGGSVSTLTIQRTQQEDSAVYLCASSLGLASEQYFGPGTRLTVT.

The CDR3 DNA sequence: TGTGCCAGCAAGGAATTAGCGGGAGCGTCCGGGGAGCTGTTTTTT. It translates to CASKELAGASGELFF. The chain is built from TRBV6-5 and TRBJ2-2, with TRBD2 matching over 9 bases. Trimming took 7 bases from V and 6 from J; bases not matched to a gene: 9. The length of the CDR3 is 15 residues. CDR1 and CDR2 from the germline V gene are MNHEY and SVGAGI.

The genes are TRBV11-2 and TRBJ1-1; 8 positions match TRBD1. The trim removed 6 bases at V and 1 base at J, leaving 7 bases unmatched. The germline CDR1 and CDR2 sequences are SGHAT and FQNNGV. The CDR3 runs to 15 residues. CDR3 protein: CASSPTGAGNTEAFF. CDR3 coding DNA: TGTGCCAGCAGTCCGACAGGGGCGGGGAACACTGAAGCTTTCTTT.

This chain uses TRBV28 with TRBJ2-5; no firm D call. Trimming removed 5 bases at V and 1 base at J, with 8 bases between. The germline CDR1 and CDR2 sequences are MDHEN and SYDVKM. The CDR3 runs 13 residues. The CDR3 sequence: CASSETLQETQYF. The DNA for the CDR3 is TGTGCCAGCAGTGAGACCCTCCAAGAGACCCAGTACTTC.